This TCR beta chain derives from a study of brain T cells in children with intractable seizures. Trimming at V came to 6 bases and at J to 7 bases, leaving 15 bases not matched to a gene. The CDR3 contains 16 residues. Germline CDR1 reads LNHDA; CDR2 reads SQIVND (reference sequence). This table comes from immunoSEQ multiplex PCR, and its TCRdb copy is limited to in-frame clones, with some not included. The sample yields about 20,000 clones, 94% seen once. Sequencing was performed on peripheral blood, taken at surgery. The sequence derives from a boy younger than 18 with focal cortical dysplasia and intractable seizures. The J gene is TRBJ1-5, the V gene TRBV19, with 7 bases fitting TRBD1. The CDR3 here is CASRGGTDLRYQPQHF. The CDR3 DNA follows: TGTGCCAGTAGGGGGGGGACAGACCTACGATACCAGCCCCAGCATTTT.